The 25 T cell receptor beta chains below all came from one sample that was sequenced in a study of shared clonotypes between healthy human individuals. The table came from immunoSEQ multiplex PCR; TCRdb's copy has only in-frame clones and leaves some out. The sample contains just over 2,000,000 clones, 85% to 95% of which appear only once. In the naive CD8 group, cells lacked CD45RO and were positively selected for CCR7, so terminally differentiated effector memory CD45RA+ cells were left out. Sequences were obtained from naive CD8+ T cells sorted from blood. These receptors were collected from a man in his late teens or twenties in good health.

CDR3 sequence: CASSVEAEYNEQFF. The DNA for the CDR3 is TGTGCCAGCAGCGTCGAGGCCGAGTACAATGAGCAGTTCTTC. J is TRBJ2-1 and V is TRBV9; unclear D gene. V lost 2 bases to trimming and J lost 4 bases, with 10 bases between them. This CDR3 is 14 amino acids long. Germline V gene data show CDR1 as SGDLS and CDR2 as YYNGEE.

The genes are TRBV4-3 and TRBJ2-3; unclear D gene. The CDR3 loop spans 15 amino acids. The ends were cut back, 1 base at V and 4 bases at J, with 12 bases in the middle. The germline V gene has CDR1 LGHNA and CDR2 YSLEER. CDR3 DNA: TGCGCCAGCAGCCAAGTCATACTCCCCCCAGATACGCAGTATTTT. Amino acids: CASSQVILPPDTQYF.

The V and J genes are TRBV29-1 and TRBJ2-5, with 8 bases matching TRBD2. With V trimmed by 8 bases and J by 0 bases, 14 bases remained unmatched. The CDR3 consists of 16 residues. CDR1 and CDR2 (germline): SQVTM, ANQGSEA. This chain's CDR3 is CSRGLAGRWYQETQYF. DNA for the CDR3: TGCAGCAGAGGCCTAGCGGGCAGATGGTACCAAGAGACCCAGTACTTC.

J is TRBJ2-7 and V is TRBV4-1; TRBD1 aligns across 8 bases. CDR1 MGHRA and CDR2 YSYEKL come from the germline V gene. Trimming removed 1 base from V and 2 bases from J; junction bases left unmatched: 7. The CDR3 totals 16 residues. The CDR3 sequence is CASSQVKQGGPYEQYF. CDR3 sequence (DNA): TGCGCCAGCAGCCAAGTGAAACAGGGGGGCCCCTACGAGCAGTACTTC.

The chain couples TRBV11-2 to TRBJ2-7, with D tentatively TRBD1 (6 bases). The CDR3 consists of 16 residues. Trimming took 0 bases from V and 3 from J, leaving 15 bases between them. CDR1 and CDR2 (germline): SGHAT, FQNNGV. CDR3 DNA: TGTGCCAGCAGCTTAGATGCTGGACAGCCGATCTACGAGCAGTACTTC. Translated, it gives CASSLDAGQPIYEQYF.

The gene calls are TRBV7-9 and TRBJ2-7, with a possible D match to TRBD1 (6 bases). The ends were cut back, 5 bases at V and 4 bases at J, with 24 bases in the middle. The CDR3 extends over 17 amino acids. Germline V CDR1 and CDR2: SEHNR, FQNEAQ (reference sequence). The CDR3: CASSRPAGGHEAYEQYF. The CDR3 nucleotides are TGTGCCAGCAGCCGCCCGGCTGGGGGCCATGAAGCGTACGAGCAGTACTTC.

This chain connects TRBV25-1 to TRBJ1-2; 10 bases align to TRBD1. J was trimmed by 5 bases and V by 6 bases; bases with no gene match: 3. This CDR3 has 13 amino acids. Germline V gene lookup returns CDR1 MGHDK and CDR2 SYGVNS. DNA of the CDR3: TGTGCCAGCAGAGGGACAGGGGAGTATGGCTACACCTTC. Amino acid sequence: CASRGTGEYGYTF.

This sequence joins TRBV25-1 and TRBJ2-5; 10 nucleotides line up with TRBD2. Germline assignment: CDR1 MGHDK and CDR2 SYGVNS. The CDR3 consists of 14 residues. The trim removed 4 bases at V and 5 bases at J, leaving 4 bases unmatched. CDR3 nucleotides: TGTGCCAGCAGTGTAAGCGGGGGGGCGGAGACCCAGTACTTC. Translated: CASSVSGGAETQYF.

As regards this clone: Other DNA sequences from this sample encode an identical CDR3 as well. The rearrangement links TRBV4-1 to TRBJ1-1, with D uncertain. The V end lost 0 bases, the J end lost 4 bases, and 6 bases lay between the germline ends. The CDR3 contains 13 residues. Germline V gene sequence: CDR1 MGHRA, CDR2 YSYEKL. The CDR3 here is CASSQDIATEAFF. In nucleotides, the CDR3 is TGCGCCAGCAGCCAAGATATTGCCACTGAAGCTTTCTTT.

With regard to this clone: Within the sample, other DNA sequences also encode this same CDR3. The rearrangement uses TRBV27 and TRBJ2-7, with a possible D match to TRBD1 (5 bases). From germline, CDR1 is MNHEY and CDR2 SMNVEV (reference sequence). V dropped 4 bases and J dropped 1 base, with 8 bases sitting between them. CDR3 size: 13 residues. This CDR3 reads CASSYRISYEQYF. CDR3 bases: TGTGCCAGCAGTTACAGGATTTCCTACGAGCAGTACTTC.

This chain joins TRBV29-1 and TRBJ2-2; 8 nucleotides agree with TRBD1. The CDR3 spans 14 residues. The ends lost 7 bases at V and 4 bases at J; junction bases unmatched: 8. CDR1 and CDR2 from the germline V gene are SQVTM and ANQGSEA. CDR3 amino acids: CSAVQGGGTGELFF. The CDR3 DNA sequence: TGCAGCGCTGTACAGGGGGGAGGCACCGGGGAGCTGTTTTTT.

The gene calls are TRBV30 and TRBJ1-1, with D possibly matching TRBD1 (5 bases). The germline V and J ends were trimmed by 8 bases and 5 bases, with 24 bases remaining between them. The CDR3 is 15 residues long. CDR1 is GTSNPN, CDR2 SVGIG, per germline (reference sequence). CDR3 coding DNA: TGTGCCGGGACCGTAAGACAAGGCACAGCTACTGAAGCTTTCTTT. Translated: CAGTVRQGTATEAFF.

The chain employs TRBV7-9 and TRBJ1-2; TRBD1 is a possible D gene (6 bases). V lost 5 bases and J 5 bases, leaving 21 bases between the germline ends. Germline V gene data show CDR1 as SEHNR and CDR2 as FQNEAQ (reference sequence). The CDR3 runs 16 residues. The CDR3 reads CASSPTGAGDIYGYTF. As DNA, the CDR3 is TGTGCCAGCAGCCCTACCGGGGCAGGGGATATATATGGCTACACCTTC.

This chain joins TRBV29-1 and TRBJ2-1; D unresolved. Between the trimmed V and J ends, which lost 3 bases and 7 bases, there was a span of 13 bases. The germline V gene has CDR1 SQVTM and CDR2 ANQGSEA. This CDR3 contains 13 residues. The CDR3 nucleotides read TGCAGCGTTGATTCTCCAACGAGTAATGAGCAGTTCTTC. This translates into CSVDSPTSNEQFF.

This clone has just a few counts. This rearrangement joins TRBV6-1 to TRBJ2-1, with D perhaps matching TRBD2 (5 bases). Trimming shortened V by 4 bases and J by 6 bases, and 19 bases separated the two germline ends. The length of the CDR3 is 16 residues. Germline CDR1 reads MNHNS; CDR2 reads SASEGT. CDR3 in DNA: TGTGCCAGCAGTGTCTTTGTCGGAGATCGGGGCAATGAGCAGTTCTTC. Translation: CASSVFVGDRGNEQFF.

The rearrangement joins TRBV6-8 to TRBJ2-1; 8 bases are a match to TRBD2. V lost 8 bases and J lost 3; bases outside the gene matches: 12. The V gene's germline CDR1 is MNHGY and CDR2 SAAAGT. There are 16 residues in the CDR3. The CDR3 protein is CASGPGGPGLYNEQFF. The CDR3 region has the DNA TGTGCCAGCGGGCCGGGGGGGCCGGGGCTCTACAATGAGCAGTTCTTC.

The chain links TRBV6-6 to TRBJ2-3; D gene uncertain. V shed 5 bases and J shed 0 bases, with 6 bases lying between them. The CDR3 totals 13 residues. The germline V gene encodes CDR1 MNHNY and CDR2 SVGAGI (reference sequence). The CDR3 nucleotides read TGTGCCAGCAGTGGTCTTAGCACAGATACGCAGTATTTT. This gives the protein CASSGLSTDTQYF.

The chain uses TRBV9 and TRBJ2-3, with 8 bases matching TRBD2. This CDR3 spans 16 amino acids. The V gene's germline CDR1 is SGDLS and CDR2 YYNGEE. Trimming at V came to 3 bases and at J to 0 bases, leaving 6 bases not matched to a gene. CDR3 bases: TGTGCCAGCAGCGAATACGGGAGGGGTAGCACAGATACGCAGTATTTT. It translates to CASSEYGRGSTDTQYF.

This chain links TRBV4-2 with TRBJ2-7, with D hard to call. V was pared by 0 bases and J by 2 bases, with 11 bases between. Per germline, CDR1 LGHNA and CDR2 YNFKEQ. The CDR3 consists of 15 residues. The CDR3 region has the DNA TGTGCCAGCAGCCAAGACCCGGGTCCTGCCTACGAGCAGTACTTC. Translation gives CASSQDPGPAYEQYF.

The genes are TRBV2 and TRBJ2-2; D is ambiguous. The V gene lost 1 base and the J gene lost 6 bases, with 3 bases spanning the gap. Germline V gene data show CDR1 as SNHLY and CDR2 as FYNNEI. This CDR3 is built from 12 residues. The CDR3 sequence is CASSEVAGELFF. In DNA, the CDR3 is TGTGCCAGCAGTGAAGTGGCCGGGGAGCTGTTTTTT. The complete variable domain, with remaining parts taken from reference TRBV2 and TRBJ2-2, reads EPEVTQTPSHQVTQMGQEVILRCVPISNHLYFYWYRQILGQKVEFLVSFYNNEISEKSEIFDDQFSVERPDGSNFTLKIRSTKLEDSAMYFCASSEVAGELFFGEGSRLTVL.

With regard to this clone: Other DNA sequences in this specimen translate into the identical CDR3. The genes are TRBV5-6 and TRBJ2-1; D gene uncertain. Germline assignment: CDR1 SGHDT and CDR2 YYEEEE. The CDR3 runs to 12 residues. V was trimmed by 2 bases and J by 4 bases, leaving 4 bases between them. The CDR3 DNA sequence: TGTGCCAGCAGCTTCCCTTACAATGAGCAGTTCTTC. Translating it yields CASSFPYNEQFF.

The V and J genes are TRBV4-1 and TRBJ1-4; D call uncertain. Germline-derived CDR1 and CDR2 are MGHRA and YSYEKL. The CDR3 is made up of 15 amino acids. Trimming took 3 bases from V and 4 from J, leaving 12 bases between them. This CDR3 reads CASSHGDGINEKLFF. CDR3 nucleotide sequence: TGCGCCAGCAGCCACGGAGACGGAATTAATGAAAAACTGTTTTTT.

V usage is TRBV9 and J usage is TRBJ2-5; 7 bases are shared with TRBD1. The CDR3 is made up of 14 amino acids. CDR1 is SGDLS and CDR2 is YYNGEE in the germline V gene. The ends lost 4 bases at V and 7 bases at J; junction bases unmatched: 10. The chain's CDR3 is CASSPDRAGWTQYF. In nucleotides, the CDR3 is TGTGCCAGCAGCCCAGACAGGGCAGGCTGGACCCAGTACTTC.

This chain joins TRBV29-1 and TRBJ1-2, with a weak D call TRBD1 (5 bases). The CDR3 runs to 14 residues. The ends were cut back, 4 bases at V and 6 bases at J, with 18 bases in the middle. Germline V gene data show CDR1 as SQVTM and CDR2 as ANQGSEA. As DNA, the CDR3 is TGCAGCGTTGTATCGGGGTCGCTGGGGGATGGCTACACCTTC. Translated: CSVVSGSLGDGYTF.

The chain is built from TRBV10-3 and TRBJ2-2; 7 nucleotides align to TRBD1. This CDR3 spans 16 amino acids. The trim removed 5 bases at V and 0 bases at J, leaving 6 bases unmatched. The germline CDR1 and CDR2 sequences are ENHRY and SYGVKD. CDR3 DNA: TGTGCCATCAGTTCAGGACAGGCCGCGAACACCGGGGAGCTGTTTTTT. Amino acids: CAISSGQAANTGELFF.